The entry that follows covers one T cell receptor beta chain sequence. The record originates from a study of blood T cell repertoires in COVID-19. About the study: Researchers got acute and convalescent COVID-19 samples from the United States, Italy and Spain.

How the authors handled the data: Estimates of nucleated cell counts were drawn from the amplification of reference gene primers. The method was immunoSEQ multiplex PCR; TCRdb's version includes in-frame clones alone and lacks a portion of them. V, J and clone size are taken as reported in that table, and D and trimming were inferred from the DNA itself. Here the sample spans 120,000 or so clones, 79% being singletons. V was trimmed by 2 bases and J by 2 bases, leaving 9 bases between them. This CDR3 spans 14 amino acids. Germline CDR1 SGHRS, CDR2 YFSETQ. The specimen was peripheral blood. The receptor was isolated from a man in his forties with active or convalescent COVID-19. The V and J genes are TRBV5-1 and TRBJ2-3; D call uncertain. CDR3 sequence: CASSLTDYTDTQYF. CDR3 sequence (DNA): TGCGCCAGCAGCTTAACAGATTACACAGATACGCAGTATTTT. Looking up the rest from reference TRBV5-1 and TRBJ2-3 gives the full variable domain: KAGVTQTPRYLIKTRGQQVTLSCSPISGHRSVSWYQQTPGQGLQFLFEYFSETQRNKGNFPGRFSGRQFSNSRSEMNVSTLELGDSALYLCASSLTDYTDTQYFGPGTRLTVL.